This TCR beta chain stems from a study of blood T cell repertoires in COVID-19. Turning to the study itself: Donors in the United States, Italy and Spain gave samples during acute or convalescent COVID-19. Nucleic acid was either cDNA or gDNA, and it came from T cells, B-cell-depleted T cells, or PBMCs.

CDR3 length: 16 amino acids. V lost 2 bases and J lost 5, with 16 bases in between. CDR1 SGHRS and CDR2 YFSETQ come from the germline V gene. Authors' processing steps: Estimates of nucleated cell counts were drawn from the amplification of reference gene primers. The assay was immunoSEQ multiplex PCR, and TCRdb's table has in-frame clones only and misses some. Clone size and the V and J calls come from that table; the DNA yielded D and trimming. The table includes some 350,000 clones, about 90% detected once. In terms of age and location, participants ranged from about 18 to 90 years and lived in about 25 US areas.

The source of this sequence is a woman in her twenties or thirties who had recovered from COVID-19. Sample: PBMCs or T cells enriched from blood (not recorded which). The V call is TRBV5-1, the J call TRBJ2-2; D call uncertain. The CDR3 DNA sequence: TGCGCCAGCAGCTTTTCTGGGCAATTAGAAACCGGGGAGCTGTTTTTT. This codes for CASSFSGQLETGELFF.